This T cell receptor beta chain comes out of a study of blood T cell repertoires in COVID-19. Looking at the study overall: COVID-19 samples, acute and convalescent, were from the United States, Italy and Spain. In each case, the material was cDNA or gDNA derived from T cells, B-cell-depleted T cells, or PBMCs.

Authors' processing steps: How many nucleated cells were present was estimated from reference gene primer amplification. Here immunoSEQ multiplex PCR was the method, and the copy in TCRdb shows in-frame clones only, minus some. The V and J calls and clone size are taken from that table; D and trimming were inferred from the DNA. Of 30,000 to 35,000 clones in the sample, more than 85% were seen once. V was clipped by 3 bases and J by 3 bases; unmatched bases: 11. The CDR3 is made up of 16 amino acids. Germline loops: CDR1 WSHSY, CDR2 SAAADI. Sequencing used peripheral blood. This receptor was obtained from a human donor in a cohort sampled during active COVID-19. V gene TRBV10-2 combines with J gene TRBJ2-7; 7 bases fit TRBD1. CDR3 coding DNA: TGCGCCAGCAGTGATTTCCCCAGACAGGGAGACTACGAGCAGTACTTC. Translation gives CASSDFPRQGDYEQYF.